Shown below are 8 T cell receptor beta chains from a single sample sequenced in a study of blood T cell repertoires in COVID-19. Generated by immunoSEQ multiplex PCR, the TCRdb table keeps only in-frame clones and is missing some. Here the sample spans 150,000 or so clones, around 80% being singletons. The sequenced sample was PBMCs or T cells enriched from blood (not recorded which). The receptors here all came from a man in his fifties who had recovered from COVID-19.

The rearrangement links TRBV2 to TRBJ1-1, with 7 nucleotides matching TRBD1. CDR3 size: 16 residues. Looked up from germline, CDR1 is SNHLY and CDR2 is FYNNEI. With 6 bases clipped from V and 4 bases from J, the junction kept 14 bases outside the gene matches. In DNA, the CDR3 is TGTGCCAGCAGAGACATACACAGGGGCTCTGGCACTGAAGCTTTCTTT. Its translation is CASRDIHRGSGTEAFF.

This clone occurred once. This chain connects TRBV6-5 to TRBJ1-1, with no clear D. Trimming cost V 5 bases and J 6 bases, with 13 bases left between them. The CDR3 contains 13 residues. The germline CDR1 and CDR2 sequences are MNHEY and SVGAGI. The CDR3 region has the DNA TGTGCCAGCAGTCCCCGAGAGGTTTCTGAAGCTTTCTTT. The encoded protein is CASSPREVSEAFF.

This clone showed up many times. The genes are TRBV29-1 and TRBJ1-4; D perhaps matches TRBD1 (6 bases). The germline gives CDR1 SQVTM, CDR2 ANQGSEA. This CDR3 is 13 amino acids long. With 4 bases removed from V and 5 bases from J, the gap between germline ends came to 11 bases. CDR3 nucleotide sequence: TGCAGCGTTGCCAGGGGCGCAAATGAAAAACTGTTTTTT. Its translation: CSVARGANEKLFF.

This clone was picked up a small number of times. V and J are TRBV6-5 and TRBJ2-7, with 12 positions matching TRBD1. The ends lost 6 bases at V and 3 bases at J; junction bases unmatched: 6. Germline V gives CDR1 MNHEY, CDR2 SVGAGI. The CDR3 has 15 amino acids. Here the CDR3 DNA reads TGTGCCAGCAGAGCCGGGACAGGGGGCAGCTACGAGCAGTACTTC. Translated, it gives CASRAGTGGSYEQYF.

The chain carries TRBV15 and TRBJ2-1; D is uncertain. Germline V gives CDR1 LNHNV, CDR2 YYDKDF (reference sequence). Deletions cut 0 bases from V and 10 bases from J, with 7 bases between. The CDR3 sequence is 12 residues long. CDR3 coding DNA: TGTGCCACCAGCAGAGATGTGCAGGAGCAGTTCTTC. It codes for CATSRDVQEQFF. Variable domain in full (rest from reference TRBV15 and TRBJ2-1): DAMVIQNPRYQVTQFGKPVTLSCSQTLNHNVMYWYQQKSSQAPKLLFHYYDKDFNNEADTPDNFQSRRPNTSFCFLDIRSPGLGDTAMYLCATSRDVQEQFFGPGTRLTVL.

The chain combines TRBV9 with TRBJ2-6; no clear D. The CDR3 is made up of 15 amino acids. CDR1 and CDR2 (germline): SGDLS, YYNGEE. With 0 bases removed from V and 6 bases from J, the gap between germline ends came to 10 bases. This CDR3 is CASSVGRSKANVLTF. CDR3 DNA sequence: TGTGCCAGCAGCGTAGGAAGGAGCAAGGCCAACGTCCTGACTTTC.

This clone has a handful of counts. Other nucleotide sequences from this sample produce the same CDR3. The chain couples TRBV5-1 to TRBJ2-7; D remains unclear. V was cut by 1 base and J by 4 bases, with 9 bases left in between. Per germline, CDR1 SGHRS and CDR2 YFSETQ. This CDR3 comprises 13 residues. CDR3 sequence (DNA): TGCGCCAGCAGCTTGACTTCCCCATACGAGCAGTACTTC. Translation gives CASSLTSPYEQYF.

The rearrangement joins TRBV6-5 to TRBJ1-5; the match to TRBD1 covers 10 bases. CDR1 is MNHEY, CDR2 SVGAGI, per germline. The CDR3 extends over 15 amino acids. Trimming removed 6 bases from V and 7 bases from J; junction bases left unmatched: 9. The CDR3: CASSLRQGANQPQHF. The CDR3 nucleotides are TGTGCCAGCAGCTTAAGACAGGGGGCCAACCAGCCCCAGCATTTT.